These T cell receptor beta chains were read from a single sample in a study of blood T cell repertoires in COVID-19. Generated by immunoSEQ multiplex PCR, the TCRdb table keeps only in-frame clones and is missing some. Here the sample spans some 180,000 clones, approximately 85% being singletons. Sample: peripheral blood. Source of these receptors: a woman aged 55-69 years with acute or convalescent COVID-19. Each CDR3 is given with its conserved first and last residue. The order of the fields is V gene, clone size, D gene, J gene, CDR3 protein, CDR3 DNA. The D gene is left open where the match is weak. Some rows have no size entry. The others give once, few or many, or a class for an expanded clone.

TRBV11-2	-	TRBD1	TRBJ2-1	CASSYWDSSYNEQFF	TGTGCCAGCAGCTACTGGGACAGCTCCTACAATGAGCAGTTCTTC
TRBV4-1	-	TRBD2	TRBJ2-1	CASSLSGVLATNNEQFF	TGCGCCAGCAGCCTCTCCGGGGTACTAGCGACGAACAATGAGCAGTTCTTC
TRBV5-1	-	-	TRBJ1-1	CASSLGAANTEAFF	TGCGCCAGCAGCTTGGGAGCTGCGAACACTGAAGCTTTCTTT
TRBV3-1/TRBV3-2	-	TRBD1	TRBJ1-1	CASSQEGTGRAEAFF	TGTGCCAGCAGCCAAGAAGGGACAGGGAGGGCTGAAGCTTTCTTT
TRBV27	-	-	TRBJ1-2	CASSDRVRGYTF	TGTGCCAGCAGTGACCGGGTGCGAGGCTACACCTTC
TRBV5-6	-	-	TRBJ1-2	CASSVGTSRNYGYTF	TGTGCCAGCAGCGTGGGGACTTCCCGTAACTATGGCTACACCTTC
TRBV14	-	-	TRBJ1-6	CASSQDAGSHSPLHF	TGTGCCAGCAGCCAAGACGCGGGCAGCCATTCACCCCTCCACTTT
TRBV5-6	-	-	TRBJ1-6	CASSFGTRGLLHF	TGTGCCAGCAGCTTCGGGACACGAGGGCTCCTCCACTTT
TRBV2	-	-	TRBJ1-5	CASNQGGGGNQPQHF	TGTGCCAGTAACCAGGGTGGGGGGGGCAATCAGCCCCAGCATTTT
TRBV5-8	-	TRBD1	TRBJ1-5	CASSLTKGAPQHF	TGTGCCAGCAGCCTTACTAAGGGGGCGCCCCAGCATTTT
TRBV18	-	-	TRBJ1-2	CASSLRTGLDGYTF	TGTGCCAGCTCACTCCGTACAGGATTGGATGGCTACACCTTC
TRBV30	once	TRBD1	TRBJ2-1	CAWGDREQFF	TGTGCCTGGGGGGACAGGGAGCAGTTCTTC
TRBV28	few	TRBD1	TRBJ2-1	CASSFTGVSYNEQFF	TGTGCCAGCAGTTTTACAGGGGTTTCCTACAATGAGCAGTTCTTC
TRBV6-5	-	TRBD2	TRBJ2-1	CASSYSSGRNNEQFF	TGTGCCAGCAGCTATTCTAGCGGGAGGAACAATGAGCAGTTCTTC
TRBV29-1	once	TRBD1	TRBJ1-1	CSGGTANTEAFF	TGCAGCGGCGGGACAGCGAACACTGAAGCTTTCTTT
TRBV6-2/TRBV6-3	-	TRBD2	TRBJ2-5	CASSRPGLAGTETQYF	TGTGCCAGCAGCCGACCGGGACTAGCGGGAACGGAGACCCAGTACTTC
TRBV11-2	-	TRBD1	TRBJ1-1	CASSLDRGGTEAFF	TGTGCCAGCAGCTTGGACAGGGGAGGCACTGAAGCTTTCTTT
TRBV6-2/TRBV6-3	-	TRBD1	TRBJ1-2	CASSNQQGALNGYTF	TGTGCCAGCAGTAATCAACAGGGGGCGCTTAACGGCTACACCTTC
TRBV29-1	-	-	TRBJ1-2	CSVSRDLTTSGGYTF	TGCAGCGTTTCCAGGGACTTAACCACCTCTGGGGGCTACACCTTC
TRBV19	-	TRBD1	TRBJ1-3	CASSTGQGANTIYF	TGTGCCAGTAGTACGGGACAGGGGGCAAACACCATATATTTT
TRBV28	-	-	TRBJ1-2	CASSPSGGYGYTF	TGTGCCAGCAGTCCATCGGGGGGCTATGGCTACACCTTC
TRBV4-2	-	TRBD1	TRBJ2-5	CASSQVPGTGGLETQYF	TGTGCCAGCAGCCAAGTGCCCGGGACAGGGGGTTTAGAGACCCAGTACTTC
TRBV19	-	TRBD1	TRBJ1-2	CASSMDPRDSVFYGYTF	TGTGCCAGTAGTATGGATCCCCGGGACAGCGTTTTCTATGGCTACACCTTC
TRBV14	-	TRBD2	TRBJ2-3	CASSQGALAGVTDTQYF	TGTGCCAGCAGCCAAGGAGCACTAGCGGGAGTCACAGATACGCAGTATTTT
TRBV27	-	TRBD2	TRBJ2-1	CASRQSGSSYNEQFF	TGTGCCAGCAGACAAAGCGGGAGCTCCTACAATGAGCAGTTCTTC
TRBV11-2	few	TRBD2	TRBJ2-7	CASSLMSSGSYEQYF	TGTGCCAGCAGCTTAATGTCTAGCGGGTCCTACGAGCAGTACTTC
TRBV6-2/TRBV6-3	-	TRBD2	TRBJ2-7	CASSKTLAGGPSEQYF	TGTGCCAGCAGTAAGACTTTAGCGGGAGGGCCGTCCGAGCAGTACTTC
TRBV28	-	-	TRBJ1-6	CASLTHGSDVSPLHF	TGTGCCAGCTTGACCCACGGGAGTGACGTTTCACCCCTCCACTTT
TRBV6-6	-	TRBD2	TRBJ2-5	CASTRSETSRKETQYF	TGTGCCAGCACGCGATCGGAGACTAGCCGTAAAGAGACCCAGTACTTC
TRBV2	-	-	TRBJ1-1	CASKIGGGRTEAFF	TGTGCCAGCAAGATAGGGGGGGGTCGGACTGAAGCTTTCTTT
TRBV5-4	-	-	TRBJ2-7	CASSPPERYEQYF	TGTGCCAGCAGTCCCCCCGAGCGGTACGAGCAGTACTTC
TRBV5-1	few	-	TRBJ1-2	CASSFDEGGGYTF	TGCGCCAGCAGCTTCGATGAGGGTGGTGGCTACACCTTC
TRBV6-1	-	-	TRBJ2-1	CASSEGGRAYNEQFF	TGTGCCAGCAGTGAAGGGGGCAGGGCCTACAATGAGCAGTTCTTC
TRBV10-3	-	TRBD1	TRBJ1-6	CATQGAMLSPLHF	TGTGCCACACAGGGGGCGATGTTATCACCCCTCCACTTT
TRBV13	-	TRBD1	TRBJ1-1	CASSSPGTGASFEAFF	TGTGCCAGCAGCTCCCCTGGGACAGGGGCATCCTTTGAAGCTTTCTTT
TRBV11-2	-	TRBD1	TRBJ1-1	CASSPKLGQGPQAFF	TGTGCCAGCAGCCCAAAGCTGGGACAGGGTCCCCAAGCTTTCTTT
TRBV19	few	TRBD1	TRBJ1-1	CASQPRGSAEAFF	TGTGCCAGTCAACCCAGGGGGTCGGCTGAAGCTTTCTTT
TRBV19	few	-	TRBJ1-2	CASTSGRATNYGYTF	TGTGCCAGTACCTCCGGGAGGGCGACTAACTATGGCTACACCTTC
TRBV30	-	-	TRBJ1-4	CARDGGAKLFF	TGTGCCCGCGATGGGGGCGCAAAACTGTTTTTT
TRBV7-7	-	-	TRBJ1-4	CASSLGHSTNEKLFF	TGTGCTAGCAGCTTAGGACACAGCACGAATGAAAAACTGTTTTTT
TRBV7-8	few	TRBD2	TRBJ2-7	CASSLRTSGNSYEQYF	TGTGCCAGCAGCCTCCGGACTAGCGGGAACTCCTACGAGCAGTACTTC
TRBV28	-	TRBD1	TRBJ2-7	CASIQTGPSREQYF	TGTGCCAGCATCCAGACAGGGCCATCCCGCGAGCAGTACTTC
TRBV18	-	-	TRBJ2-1	CASSPPGGYNEQFF	TGTGCCAGCTCACCACCGGGGGGCTACAATGAGCAGTTCTTC
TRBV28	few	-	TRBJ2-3	CASSFVAGTDTQYF	TGTGCCAGCAGTTTTGTGGCCGGCACAGATACGCAGTATTTT
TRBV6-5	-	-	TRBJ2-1	CASRGAGSYNEQFF	TGTGCCAGCAGAGGAGCGGGCTCCTACAATGAGCAGTTCTTC
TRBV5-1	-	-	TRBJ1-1	CASSSLTRNTEAFF	TGCGCCAGCAGCTCTCTGACAAGGAACACTGAAGCTTTCTTT